The clone carrying this TCR beta chain has a handful of counts. Its antigen is unknown. Losses at the gene ends were 5 bases for V and 0 bases for J; bases not matched to a gene: 15. Germline values: CDR1 KGHSH, CDR2 LQKENI. This CDR3 has 20 residues. 13 Jbeta primers and 60 Vbeta primers were used for the PCR. Measured with immunoSEQ multiplex PCR; TCRdb has only the in-frame clones, and not every one. The sample holds roughly 120,000 clones; 75% to 85% are singletons and the top ten take just over 2.5%. These data originate in a study of cytomegalovirus exposure and HLA in healthy donors. Study conclusions and caveats: Most TCR sequences were uncommon, yet certain public TCRs appeared in many donors.

Source material: PBMCs. V is TRBV18 and J is TRBJ1-3; TRBD1 agrees at 11 bases. This receptor was identified in a man aged 30 to 39 in good health and CMV-seronegative. The CDR3: CASSTKPGQGVRNSGNTIYF. Here the CDR3 DNA reads TGTGCCAGCTCAACCAAGCCGGGACAGGGGGTACGGAACTCTGGAAACACCATATATTTT.